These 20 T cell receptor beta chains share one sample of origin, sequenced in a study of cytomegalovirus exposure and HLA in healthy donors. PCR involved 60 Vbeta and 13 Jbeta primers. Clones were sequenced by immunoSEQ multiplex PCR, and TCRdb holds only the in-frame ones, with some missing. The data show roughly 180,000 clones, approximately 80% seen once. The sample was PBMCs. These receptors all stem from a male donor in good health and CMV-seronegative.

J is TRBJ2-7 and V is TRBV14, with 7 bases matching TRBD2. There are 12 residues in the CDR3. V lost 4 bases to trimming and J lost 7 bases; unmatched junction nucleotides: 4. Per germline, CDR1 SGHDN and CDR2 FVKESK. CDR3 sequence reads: CASSRGGVEQYF. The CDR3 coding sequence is TGTGCCAGCAGCCGGGGAGGGGTTGAGCAGTACTTC.

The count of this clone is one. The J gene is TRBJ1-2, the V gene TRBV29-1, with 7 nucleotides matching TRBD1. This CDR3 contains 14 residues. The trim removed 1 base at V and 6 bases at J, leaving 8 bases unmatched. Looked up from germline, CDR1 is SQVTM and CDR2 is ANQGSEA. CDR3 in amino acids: CSVEAATGWNGYTF. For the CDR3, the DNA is TGCAGCGTTGAAGCGGCGACAGGGTGGAATGGCTACACCTTC.

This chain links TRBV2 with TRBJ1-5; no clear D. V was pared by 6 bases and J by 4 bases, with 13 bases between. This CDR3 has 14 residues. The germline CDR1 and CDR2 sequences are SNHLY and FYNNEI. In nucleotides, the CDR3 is TGTGCCAGCAGCCACCCCAACAGAAATCAGCCCCAGCATTTT. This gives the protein CASSHPNRNQPQHF.

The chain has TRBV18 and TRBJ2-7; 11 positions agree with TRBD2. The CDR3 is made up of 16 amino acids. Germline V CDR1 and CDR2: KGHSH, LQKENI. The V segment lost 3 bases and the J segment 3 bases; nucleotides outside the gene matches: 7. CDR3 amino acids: CASSPSGTSGHYEQYF. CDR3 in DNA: TGTGCCAGCTCACCCTCCGGGACTAGCGGACACTACGAGCAGTACTTC.

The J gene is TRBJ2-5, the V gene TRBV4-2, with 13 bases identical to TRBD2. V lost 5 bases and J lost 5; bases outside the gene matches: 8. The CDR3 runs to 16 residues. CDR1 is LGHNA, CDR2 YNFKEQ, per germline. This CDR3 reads CASSTSLAGGQETQYF. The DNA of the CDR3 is TGTGCCAGCAGCACCTCACTAGCGGGGGGGCAGGAGACCCAGTACTTC.

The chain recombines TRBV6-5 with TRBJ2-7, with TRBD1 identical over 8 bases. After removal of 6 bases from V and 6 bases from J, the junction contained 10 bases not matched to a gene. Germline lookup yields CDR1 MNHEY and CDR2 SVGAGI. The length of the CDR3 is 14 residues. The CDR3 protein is CASSHRTGLGEQYF. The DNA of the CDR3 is TGTGCCAGCAGCCACCGGACAGGGTTAGGCGAGCAGTACTTC.

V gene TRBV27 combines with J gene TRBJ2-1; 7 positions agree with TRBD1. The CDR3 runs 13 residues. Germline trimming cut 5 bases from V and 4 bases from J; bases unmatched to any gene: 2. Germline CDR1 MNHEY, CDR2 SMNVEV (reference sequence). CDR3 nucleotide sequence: TGTGCCAGCAGTCAACAGGGGTACAATGAGCAGTTCTTC. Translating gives CASSQQGYNEQFF.

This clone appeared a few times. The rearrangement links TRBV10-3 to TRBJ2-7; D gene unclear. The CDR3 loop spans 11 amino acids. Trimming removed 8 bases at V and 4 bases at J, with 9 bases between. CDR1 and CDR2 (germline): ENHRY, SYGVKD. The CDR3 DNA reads TGTGCCATCGGTTTACTTTACGAGCAGTACTTC. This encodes CAIGLLYEQYF.

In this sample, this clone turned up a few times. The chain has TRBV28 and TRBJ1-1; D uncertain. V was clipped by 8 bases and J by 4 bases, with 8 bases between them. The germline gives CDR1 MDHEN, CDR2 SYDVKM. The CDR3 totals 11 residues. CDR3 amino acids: CASLDFTEAFF. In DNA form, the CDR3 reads TGTGCCAGCCTCGACTTCACTGAAGCTTTCTTT. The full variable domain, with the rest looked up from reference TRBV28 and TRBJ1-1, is DVKVTQSSRYLVKRTGEKVFLECVQDMDHENMFWYRQDPGLGLRLIYFSYDVKMKEKGDIPEGYSVSREKKERFSLILESASTNQTSMYLCASLDFTEAFFGQGTRLTVV.

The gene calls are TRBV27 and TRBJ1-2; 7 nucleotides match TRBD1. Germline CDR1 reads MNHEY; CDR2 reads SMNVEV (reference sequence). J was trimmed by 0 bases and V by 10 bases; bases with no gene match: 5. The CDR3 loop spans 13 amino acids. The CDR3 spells CAIGTEPNYGYTF. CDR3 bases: TGTGCCATTGGGACAGAACCTAACTATGGCTACACCTTC.

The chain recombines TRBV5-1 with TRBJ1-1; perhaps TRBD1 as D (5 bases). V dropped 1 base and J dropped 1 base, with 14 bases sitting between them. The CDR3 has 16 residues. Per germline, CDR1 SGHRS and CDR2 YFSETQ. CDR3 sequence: CASSLTWGHGNTEAFF. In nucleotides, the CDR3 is TGCGCCAGCAGCTTGACGTGGGGCCATGGGAACACTGAAGCTTTCTTT.

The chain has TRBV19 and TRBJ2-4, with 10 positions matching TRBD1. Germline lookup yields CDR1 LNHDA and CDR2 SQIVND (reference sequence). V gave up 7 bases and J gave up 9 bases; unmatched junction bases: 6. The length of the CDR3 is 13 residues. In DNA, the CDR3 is TGTGCCAGTACAGACAGGGGGCTAGTCATTCAGTACTTC. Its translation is CASTDRGLVIQYF.

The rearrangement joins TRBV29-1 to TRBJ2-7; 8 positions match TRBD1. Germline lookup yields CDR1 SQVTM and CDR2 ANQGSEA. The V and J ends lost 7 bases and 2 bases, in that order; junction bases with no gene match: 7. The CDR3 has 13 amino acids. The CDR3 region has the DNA TGCAGCGGTGAGCCGGGACAGGCCTACGAGCAGTACTTC. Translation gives CSGEPGQAYEQYF.

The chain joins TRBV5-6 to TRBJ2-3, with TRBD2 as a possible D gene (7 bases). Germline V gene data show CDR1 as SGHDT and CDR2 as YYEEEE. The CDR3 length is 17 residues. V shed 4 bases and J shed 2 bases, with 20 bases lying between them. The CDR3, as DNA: TGTGCCAGCAGCCCTGGCCCCTTTCGGGGGGCCACAGATACGCAGTATTTT. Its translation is CASSPGPFRGATDTQYF.

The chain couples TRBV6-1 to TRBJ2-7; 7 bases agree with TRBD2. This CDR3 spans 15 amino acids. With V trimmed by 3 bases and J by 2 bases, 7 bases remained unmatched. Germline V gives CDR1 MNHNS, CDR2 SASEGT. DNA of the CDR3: TGTGCCAGCAGTGATCCGCGGGGGAGGGCCTACGAGCAGTACTTC. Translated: CASSDPRGRAYEQYF.

CDR3 region: CASSLALRTVRNTGELFF. The CDR3 region has the DNA TGCGCCAGCAGCTTGGCCCTTCGGACTGTTAGGAACACCGGGGAGCTGTTTTTT. V and J are TRBV5-1 and TRBJ2-2; a weak D match, TRBD2 (5 bases). Germline V gene sequence: CDR1 SGHRS, CDR2 YFSETQ. Trimming left V 0 bases short and J 1 base short, with 16 bases between. This CDR3 region has 18 residues.

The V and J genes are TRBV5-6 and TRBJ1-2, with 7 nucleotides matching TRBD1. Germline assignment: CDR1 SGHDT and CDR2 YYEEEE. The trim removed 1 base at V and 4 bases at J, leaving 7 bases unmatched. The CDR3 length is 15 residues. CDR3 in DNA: TGTGCCAGCAGCTTGCCTGGGACAGCTTCCTATGGCTACACCTTC. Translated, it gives CASSLPGTASYGYTF.

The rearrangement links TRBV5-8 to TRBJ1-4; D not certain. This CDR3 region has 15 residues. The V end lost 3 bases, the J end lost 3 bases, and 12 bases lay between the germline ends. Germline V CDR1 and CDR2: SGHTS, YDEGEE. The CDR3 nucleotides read TGTGCCAGCAGCTCCCCGGGTCGGGCTAATGAAAAACTGTTTTTT. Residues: CASSSPGRANEKLFF.

The CDR3 nucleotides read TGTGCCAGTAGTACACAGGGTGGTCTCGGAGGCTACACCTTC. Its protein product is CASSTQGGLGGYTF. The J gene is TRBJ1-2, the V gene TRBV19, with a tentative D call TRBD1 (6 bases). The CDR3 has 14 residues. CDR1 is LNHDA and CDR2 is SQIVND in the germline V gene (reference sequence). V lost 4 bases, J lost 8 bases, and 17 bases lay in between.

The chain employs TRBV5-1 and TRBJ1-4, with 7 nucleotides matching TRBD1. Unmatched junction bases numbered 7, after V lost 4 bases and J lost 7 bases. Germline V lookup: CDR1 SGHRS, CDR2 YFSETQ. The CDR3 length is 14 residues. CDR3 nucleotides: TGCGCCAGCAGCAAGGACAGGCGGGGTGAAAAACTGTTTTTT. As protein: CASSKDRRGEKLFF.